This TCR beta chain was identified during a study of Ad26.COV2.S vaccination and SARS-CoV-2 variants. Study-wide context: Participant was drawn from the COV1001 Ad26.COV2.S trial arm. Ad26.COV2.S shots went into the muscle once or twice, 56 days apart. Study observations and caveats: Possible underestimation of total T cell responses by the TCR breadth and depth analyses was noted. Breadth of non-spike TCRs did not differ between vaccinees and placebo recipients.

The table came from immunoSEQ multiplex PCR; TCRdb's copy has only in-frame clones and leaves some out. The sample has about 350,000 clones; 86% are singletons. Turning to this clone: Its antigen is unidentified.

The junction had 11 bases not matched to a gene; V was cut back by 6 bases and J by 10 bases. Germline V CDR1 and CDR2: LNHDA, SQIVND (reference sequence). This CDR3 contains 14 residues. Treatment noted: some 20 received Ad26.COV2.S at low or high dose, single or two shots; 5 received placebo; per-sample allocation not given. Material that was analyzed had been drawn on day 63 after the first vaccine or placebo injection. This sequence was found in a person aged 18-65 years who received the Ad26.COV2.S COVID-19 vaccine or a placebo. This chain joins TRBV19 and TRBJ1-5; 8 bases fit TRBD1. The sample here was peripheral blood, taken in a trial of Ad26.COV2.S vaccine versus placebo. CDR3 sequence reads: CASRTQGVSSPQHF. In nucleotides, the CDR3 is TGTGCCAGTAGAACACAGGGGGTGAGTAGTCCCCAGCATTTT.